This is a list of T cell receptor beta chains from one sample in a study of blood T cell repertoires in COVID-19. Libraries were prepared by immunoSEQ multiplex PCR; TCRdb keeps only in-frame clonotypes and omits some of them. In the table there are approximately 210,000 clones, 94% of which are singletons. The sample taken for sequencing was peripheral blood. Receptors originate from a young man with COVID-19, enrolled during active disease. The CDR3 runs from the conserved cysteine through the conserved F or W. D genes are given only for firm matches. Size is omitted from some rows. Given values are once, few, many or a class for expanded clones.

>TRBV12-3/TRBV12-4|TRBJ1-4|NA|NA
CASSFLAGEKLFF
TGTGCCAGCAGTTTTTTGGCGGGGGAAAAACTGTTTTTT
>TRBV4-1|TRBJ2-2|NA|NA
CASSLTGNGELFF
TGCGCCAGCAGTCTAACAGGGAACGGGGAGCTGTTTTTT
>TRBV12-3/TRBV12-4|TRBJ1-1|NA|NA
CASGGGRNTEAFF
TGTGCCAGCGGGGGGGGGAGGAACACTGAAGCTTTCTTT
>TRBV7-3|TRBJ1-2|NA|TRBD1
CASSLNGQEYGYTF
TGTGCCAGCAGCTTAAACGGACAGGAGTATGGCTACACCTTC
>TRBV6-1|TRBJ1-5|NA|NA
CASSEPDSTRVNQPQHF
TGTGCCAGCAGTGAGCCCGATTCGACGAGGGTAAATCAGCCCCAGCATTTT
>TRBV5-6|TRBJ1-5|NA|TRBD1
CASSPFDRGNQPQHF
TGTGCCAGCAGCCCGTTCGACAGGGGCAATCAGCCCCAGCATTTT
>TRBV18|TRBJ1-5|NA|NA
CASSPEAGAQPQHF
TGTGCCAGCTCACCAGAGGCGGGGGCACAGCCCCAGCATTTT
>TRBV13|TRBJ1-6|NA|NA
CASSFISWGRDSASPLHF
TGTGCCAGCAGCTTTATCTCTTGGGGGCGAGACTCAGCCTCACCCCTCCACTTT
>TRBV28|TRBJ2-1|NA|NA
CASSLSAETSYNEQFF
TGTGCCAGCAGTTTATCGGCGGAAACCTCCTACAATGAGCAGTTCTTC
>TRBV11-2|TRBJ1-1|NA|NA
CASSLLASGHGAFF
TGTGCCAGCAGCCTACTCGCCTCAGGACACGGAGCTTTCTTT
>TRBV5-4|TRBJ2-5|NA|NA
CASSSPGMETQYF
TGTGCCAGCAGCTCGCCGGGGATGGAGACCCAGTACTTC
>TRBV5-3|TRBJ2-5|NA|NA
CARSLSVCQETQYF
TGTGCCAGAAGCTTAAGCGTATGCCAAGAGACCCAGTACTTC
>TRBV6-5|TRBJ1-1|NA|TRBD1
CASRTITGEPEAFF
TGTGCCAGCAGAACCATAACAGGGGAACCTGAAGCTTTCTTT
>TRBV6-5|TRBJ1-5|NA|NA
CASSPGQSNQPQHF
TGTGCCAGCAGTCCAGGACAGAGCAATCAGCCCCAGCATTTT
>TRBV6-5|TRBJ1-5|NA|NA
CASTPPGHGNQPQHF
TGTGCCAGCACCCCTCCGGGACACGGAAATCAGCCCCAGCATTTT
>TRBV5-6|TRBJ2-3|once|NA
CASSTGTDTQYF
TGTGCCAGCAGCACAGGGACAGATACGCAGTATTTT
>TRBV7-7|TRBJ2-5|NA|NA
CASSSDSQETQYF
TGTGCCAGCAGCTCGGACAGCCAAGAGACCCAGTACTTC
>TRBV3-1/TRBV3-2|TRBJ1-2|NA|TRBD1
CASSQGAGGNYGYTF
TGTGCCAGCAGCCAAGGGGCAGGGGGCAACTATGGCTACACCTTC
>TRBV10-3|TRBJ2-6|NA|NA
CASLRDKSGANVLTF
TGTGCCAGCCTTCGGGACAAATCTGGGGCCAACGTCCTGACTTTC
>TRBV10-2|TRBJ2-7|NA|TRBD1
CASSHGQGRYEQYF
TGCGCCAGCAGTCACGGACAGGGACGGTACGAGCAGTACTTC
>TRBV2|TRBJ2-4|NA|NA
CASSESDPRGSAQYF
TGTGCCAGCAGTGAATCAGACCCCAGGGGTTCGGCTCAGTACTTC
>TRBV6-5|TRBJ1-2|NA|NA
CASSYSWGDYGYTF
TGTGCCAGCAGTTACAGTTGGGGGGACTATGGCTACACCTTC
>TRBV6-2/TRBV6-3|TRBJ1-2|NA|NA
CASSYEGHLSGYTF
TGTGCCAGCAGTTATGAAGGACACCTCTCTGGCTACACCTTC
>TRBV7-9|TRBJ1-2|NA|TRBD1
CASIRDRDAEKGYTF
TGTGCCAGCATCAGGGACAGGGATGCCGAAAAGGGCTACACCTTC
>TRBV5-6|TRBJ1-3|once|NA
CASRPNREGNTIYF
TGTGCCAGCAGGCCAAACAGGGAAGGAAACACCATATATTTT
>TRBV7-9|TRBJ2-7|NA|TRBD1
CASGYGQGRYEQYF
TGTGCCAGCGGATACGGACAGGGCAGGTACGAGCAGTACTTC
>TRBV19|TRBJ1-1|NA|NA
CASSIQGGNTEAFF
TGTGCCAGTAGTATACAGGGTGGGAACACTGAAGCTTTCTTT
>TRBV2|TRBJ1-5|once|TRBD1
CASSGRGSNQPQHF
TGTGCCAGCAGTGGCAGGGGGTCCAATCAGCCCCAGCATTTT
>TRBV5-1|TRBJ1-2|NA|TRBD1
CASRGDRSNYGYTF
TGCGCCAGCAGGGGGGACAGGTCAAACTATGGCTACACCTTC
>TRBV6-5|TRBJ1-6|NA|NA
CASSLSGTRSPLHF
TGTGCCAGCAGTTTGTCAGGGACTCGGTCACCCCTCCACTTT
>TRBV6-5|TRBJ1-2|NA|NA
CASSYSRGLGGYGYTF
TGTGCCAGCAGTTACTCACGGGGCCTGGGAGGCTATGGCTACACCTTC
>TRBV3-1/TRBV3-2|TRBJ2-2|NA|TRBD2
CASSPRTSGDGTGELFF
TGTGCCAGCAGCCCGCGGACTAGCGGGGATGGAACCGGGGAGCTGTTTTTT
>TRBV4-1|TRBJ2-5|NA|NA
CASSQLGPLGPETQYF
TGCGCCAGCAGCCAACTGGGGCCCCTCGGTCCGGAGACCCAGTACTTC